Listed below are T cell receptor beta chains from one sample, sequenced in a study of vaccination and CD4 T cells after COVID-19. TCRdb re-analysed the PCR reads in MiXCR, keeping a single row per CDR3 protein. The sample lists 2,500 to 3,000 distinct CDR3 sequences, around 24% occurring once. No cognate antigen is known for these TCRs. Sample: CD4+ T cells from blood, cultured in vitro. The receptors were gathered from a human donor who had recovered from COVID-19. The CDR3 runs from the conserved cysteine through the conserved F or W. The D gene is left open where the match is weak. Clone sizes are shown as once, few, many or a size class.

TRBJ2-7 | TRBV6-2/TRBV6-3 | once | TRBD2 | TGTGCCAGCAGTTTGGGACTAGCGGGGGGCGAGCAGTACTTC | CASSLGLAGGEQYF
TRBJ1-1 | TRBV10-2 | medium-sized | . | TGCGCCAGCAGTGAGTCGGTTTCCCGTGAAGCTTTCTTT | CASSESVSREAFF
TRBJ2-7 | TRBV10-1 | few | . | TGCGCCAGCAAGGTCACTCGTGAGGGAGTCGGGACCTACGAGCAGTACTTC | CASKVTREGVGTYEQYF